Presented here are 17 T cell receptor beta chains from one specimen sequenced in a study of cytomegalovirus exposure and HLA in healthy donors. The PCR employed 60 Vbeta primers together with 13 Jbeta primers. Libraries were prepared by immunoSEQ multiplex PCR; TCRdb keeps only in-frame clonotypes and omits some of them. This sample carries some 150,000 clones, around 72% of them seen once, and the ten largest clones take less than 2.5%. What was sequenced was PBMCs. Receptor source: a man in his forties in good health and CMV-seronegative.

V is TRBV7-2 and J is TRBJ2-4; 7 nucleotides match TRBD2. Trimming took 5 bases from V and 8 from J; bases not matched to a gene: 6. Germline V lookup: CDR1 SGHTA, CDR2 FQGNSA. The CDR3 sequence is 13 residues long. The CDR3 here is CASSPLAGDIQYF. The CDR3 DNA follows: TGTGCCAGCAGCCCTTTAGCGGGTGACATTCAGTACTTC. The whole variable domain, remainder taken from reference TRBV7-2 and TRBJ2-4, is GAGVSQSPSNKVTEKGKDVELRCDPISGHTALYWYRQSLGQGLEFLIYFQGNSAPDKSGLPSDRFSAERTGGSVSTLTIQRTQQEDSAVYLCASSPLAGDIQYFGAGTRLSVL.

This clone was picked up a small number of times. The gene calls are TRBV6-6 and TRBJ2-5, with TRBD1 matching over 8 bases. The CDR3 extends over 15 amino acids. Trimming removed 4 bases from V and 4 bases from J; junction bases left unmatched: 8. The germline gives CDR1 MNHNY, CDR2 SVGAGI (reference sequence). The CDR3 is CASSFSTGEVETQYF. The CDR3 region has the DNA TGTGCCAGCAGTTTTTCGACAGGGGAGGTAGAGACCCAGTACTTC.

V usage is TRBV6-6 and J usage is TRBJ2-6; D possibly corresponds to TRBD2 (6 bases). Per germline, CDR1 MNHNY and CDR2 SVGAGI (reference sequence). Trimming took off 6 bases at V and 1 base at J, with 13 bases between the two ends. The CDR3 consists of 16 residues. For the CDR3, the DNA is TGTGCCAGCAGCGGGAGCTTGGGATCTGGGGCCAACGTCCTGACTTTC. Translated: CASSGSLGSGANVLTF.

This chain links TRBV6-4 with TRBJ1-2, with D possibly matching TRBD1 (6 bases). This CDR3 spans 14 amino acids. CDR1 and CDR2 from the germline V gene are MRHNA and SNTAGT. V was clipped by 3 bases and J by 6 bases, with 14 bases between them. Here the CDR3 DNA reads TGTGCCAGCAGTGAAACAGGGAGTTCCCATGGCTACACCTTC. This gives the protein CASSETGSSHGYTF.

V and J are TRBV5-1 and TRBJ2-7; 8 bases match TRBD2. Unmatched junction bases numbered 15, after V lost 3 bases and J lost 7 bases. Germline CDR1 reads SGHRS; CDR2 reads YFSETQ. The CDR3 runs to 16 residues. In nucleotides, the CDR3 is TGCGCCAGCAGCTCTCGGACGGGGGCGGTAGCGGGGGAGCAGTACTTC. It encodes CASSSRTGAVAGEQYF.

V gene TRBV3-1 (or the pseudogene TRBV3-2) combines with J gene TRBJ2-7, with D unresolved. Deletions cut 8 bases from V and 5 bases from J, with 4 bases between. CDR1 and CDR2 (germline): LGHDT, YNNKEL (reference sequence). The CDR3 is made up of 9 amino acids. This CDR3 is CASQDEQYF. The CDR3 DNA sequence: TGTGCCAGCCAGGACGAGCAGTACTTC.

This clone has only a few counts. The chain carries TRBV15 and TRBJ1-2; 7 positions match TRBD1. This CDR3 is built from 16 residues. The V gene's germline CDR1 is LNHNV and CDR2 YYDKDF (reference sequence). V lost 0 bases to trimming and J lost 2 bases; unmatched junction nucleotides: 6. CDR3 in DNA: TGTGCCACCAGCAGAGATAAGGGACAGACAAACTATGGCTACACCTTC. Its protein product is CATSRDKGQTNYGYTF.

This clone was observed a handful of times. The rearrangement uses TRBV5-1 and TRBJ2-5, with D possibly matching TRBD1 (5 bases). V was trimmed by 1 base and J by 1 base, leaving 8 bases between them. Looked up from germline, CDR1 is SGHRS and CDR2 is YFSETQ. This CDR3 has 14 amino acids. CDR3 bases: TGCGCCAGCAGCTTGTACAGGAGCCAAGAGACCCAGTACTTC. Protein sequence: CASSLYRSQETQYF.

This clone has just a few counts. The chain has TRBV6-1 and TRBJ1-5; D uncertain. V lost 8 bases and J 4 bases, leaving 12 bases between the germline ends. This CDR3 spans 13 amino acids. CDR1 is MNHNS, CDR2 SASEGT, per germline. This chain's CDR3 is CASGDPGNQPQHF. The CDR3 DNA sequence: TGTGCCAGCGGGGATCCGGGAAATCAGCCCCAGCATTTT.

This chain connects TRBV6-6 to TRBJ1-2; D remains ambiguous. V lost 6 bases and J lost 2, with 7 bases in between. The CDR3 is 12 amino acids. Germline V gives CDR1 MNHNY, CDR2 SVGAGI (reference sequence). The DNA of the CDR3 is TGTGCCAGCAGAGCAAAAAACTATGGCTACACCTTC. This translates into CASRAKNYGYTF.

The rearrangement uses TRBV11-2 and TRBJ2-1; D gene ambiguous. The CDR3 totals 13 residues. Germline V lookup: CDR1 SGHAT, CDR2 FQNNGV. Trimming left V 5 bases short and J 3 bases short, with 8 bases between. The CDR3 spells CASSRDNYNEQFF. The CDR3, as DNA: TGTGCCAGCAGCCGCGACAACTACAATGAGCAGTTCTTC.

V usage is TRBV6-1 and J usage is TRBJ1-1; D gene uncertain. Germline V lookup: CDR1 MNHNS, CDR2 SASEGT. The CDR3 is made up of 13 amino acids. With 6 bases removed from V and 7 bases from J, the gap between germline ends came to 15 bases. The DNA for the CDR3 is TGTGCCAGCAGCCCGAGGAGGAGAAGTGAAGCTTTCTTT. It specifies CASSPRRRSEAFF.

This chain joins TRBV18 and TRBJ2-5; D not certain. Germline CDR1 KGHSH, CDR2 LQKENI. V lost 3 bases and J lost 4, with 12 bases in between. This CDR3 spans 14 amino acids. DNA for the CDR3: TGTGCCAGCTCACCTACCCGCGGCGCAGAGACCCAGTACTTC. Its protein is CASSPTRGAETQYF.

V usage is TRBV29-1 and J usage is TRBJ2-5, with a tentative D call TRBD1 (5 bases). The end of the DNA is better explained by TRBJ2-7, so the J call may be wrong. The germline CDR1 and CDR2 sequences are SQVTM and ANQGSEA. The CDR3 is 11 residues long. The CDR3 DNA sequence: TGCAGCGTTGGCCAGGGTAACGAGCAGTACTTC. It specifies CSVGQGNEQYF.

This chain links TRBV6-6 with TRBJ1-2, with 8 bases that match TRBD1. The CDR3 has 14 amino acids. Germline CDR1 is MNHNY and CDR2 is SVGAGI (reference sequence). Trimming took 0 bases from V and 7 from J; bases not matched to a gene: 4. The CDR3 loop reads CASSYSTGVGGYTF. DNA of the CDR3: TGTGCCAGCAGTTACTCGACAGGGGTTGGTGGCTACACCTTC.

CDR3 sequence: CATQYNEQFF. Written as DNA, the CDR3 is TGTGCCACCCAGTACAATGAGCAGTTCTTC. This chain joins TRBV6-1 and TRBJ2-1; the D is unclear. Germline V gene data show CDR1 as MNHNS and CDR2 as SASEGT. Trimming removed 10 bases at V and 4 bases at J, with 5 bases between. There are 10 residues in the CDR3.

The chain joins TRBV30 to TRBJ2-7, with D maybe TRBD1 (6 bases). Trimming pared 1 base from V and 3 bases from J, leaving 13 bases between. The CDR3 extends over 14 amino acids. Per the germline V gene, CDR1 is GTSNPN and CDR2 is SVGIG (reference sequence). CDR3 nucleotide sequence: TGTGCCTGGAGTGCCACAGGGTTCCACTACGAGCAGTACTTC. This sequence encodes CAWSATGFHYEQYF.